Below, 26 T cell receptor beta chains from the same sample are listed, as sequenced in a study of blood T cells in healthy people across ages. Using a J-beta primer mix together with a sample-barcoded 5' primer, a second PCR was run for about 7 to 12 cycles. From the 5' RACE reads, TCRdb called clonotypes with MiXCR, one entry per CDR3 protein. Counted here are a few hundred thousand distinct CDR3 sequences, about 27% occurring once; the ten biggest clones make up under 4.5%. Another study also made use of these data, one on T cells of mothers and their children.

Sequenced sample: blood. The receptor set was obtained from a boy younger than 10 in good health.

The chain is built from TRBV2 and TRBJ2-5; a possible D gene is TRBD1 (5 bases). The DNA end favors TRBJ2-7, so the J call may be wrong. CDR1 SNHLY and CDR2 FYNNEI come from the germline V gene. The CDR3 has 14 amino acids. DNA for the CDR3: TGTGCCAGCAGTGCCCTACAGGATCGCGACGAGCAGTACTTC. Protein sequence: CASSALQDRDEQYF.

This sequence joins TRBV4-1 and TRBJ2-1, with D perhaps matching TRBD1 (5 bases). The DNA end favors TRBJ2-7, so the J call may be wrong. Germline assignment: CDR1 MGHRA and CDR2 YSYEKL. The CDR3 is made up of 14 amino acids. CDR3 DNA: TGCGCCAGCAGCCAAGTTATCCAGGGCTACGAGCAGTACTTC. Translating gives CASSQVIQGYEQYF.

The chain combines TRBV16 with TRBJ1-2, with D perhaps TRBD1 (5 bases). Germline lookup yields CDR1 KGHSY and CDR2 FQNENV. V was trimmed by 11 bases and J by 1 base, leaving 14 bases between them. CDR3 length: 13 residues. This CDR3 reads CAVGGSFNYGYTF. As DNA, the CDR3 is TGTGCCGTCGGGGGATCCTTTAACTATGGCTACACCTTC. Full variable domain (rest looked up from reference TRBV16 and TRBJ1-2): GEEVAQTPKHLVRGEGQKAKLYCAPIKGHSYVFWYQQVLKNEFKFLISFQNENVFDETGMPKERFSAKCLPNSPCSLEIQATKLEDSAVYFCAVGGSFNYGYTFGSGTRLTVV.

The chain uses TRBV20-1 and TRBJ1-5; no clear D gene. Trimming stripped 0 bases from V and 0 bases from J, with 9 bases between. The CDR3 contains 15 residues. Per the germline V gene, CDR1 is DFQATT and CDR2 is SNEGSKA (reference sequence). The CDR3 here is CSARDNSYSNQPQHF. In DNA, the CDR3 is TGCAGTGCTAGAGATAACAGCTATAGCAATCAGCCCCAGCATTTT.

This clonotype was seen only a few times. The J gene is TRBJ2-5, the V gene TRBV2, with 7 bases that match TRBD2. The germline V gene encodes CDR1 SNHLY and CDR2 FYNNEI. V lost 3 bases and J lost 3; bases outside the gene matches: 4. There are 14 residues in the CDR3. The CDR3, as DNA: TGTGCCAGCAGTGATCCGGGAGGAAAAGAGACCCAGTACTTC. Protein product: CASSDPGGKETQYF.

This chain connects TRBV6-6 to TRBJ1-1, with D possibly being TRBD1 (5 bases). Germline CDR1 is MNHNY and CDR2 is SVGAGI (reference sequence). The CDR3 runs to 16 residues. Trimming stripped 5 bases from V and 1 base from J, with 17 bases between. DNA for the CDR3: TGTGCCAGCAGTAATCACCGACGGGGGACGAACACTGAAGCTTTCTTT. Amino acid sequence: CASSNHRRGTNTEAFF.

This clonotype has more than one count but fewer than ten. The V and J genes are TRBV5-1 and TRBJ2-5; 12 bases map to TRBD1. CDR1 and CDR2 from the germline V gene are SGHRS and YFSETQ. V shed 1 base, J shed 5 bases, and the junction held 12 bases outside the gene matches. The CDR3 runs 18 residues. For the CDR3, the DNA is TGCGCCAGCAGCTTGAGGGGTCAACCGGGACAGGGGGCGGAGACCCAGTACTTC. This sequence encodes CASSLRGQPGQGAETQYF.

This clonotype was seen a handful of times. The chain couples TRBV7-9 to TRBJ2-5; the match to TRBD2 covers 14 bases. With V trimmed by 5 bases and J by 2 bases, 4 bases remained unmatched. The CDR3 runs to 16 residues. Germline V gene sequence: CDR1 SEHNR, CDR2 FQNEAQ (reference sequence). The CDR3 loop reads CASSTGTSGGQETQYF. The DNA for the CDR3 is TGTGCCAGCAGCACCGGGACTAGCGGGGGTCAAGAGACCCAGTACTTC.

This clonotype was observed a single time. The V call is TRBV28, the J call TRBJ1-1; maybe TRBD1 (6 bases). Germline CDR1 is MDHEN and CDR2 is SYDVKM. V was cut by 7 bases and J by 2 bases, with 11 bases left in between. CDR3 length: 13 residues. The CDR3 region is CASTGGGNTEAFF. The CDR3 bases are TGTGCCAGCACCGGAGGGGGAAACACTGAAGCTTTCTTT.

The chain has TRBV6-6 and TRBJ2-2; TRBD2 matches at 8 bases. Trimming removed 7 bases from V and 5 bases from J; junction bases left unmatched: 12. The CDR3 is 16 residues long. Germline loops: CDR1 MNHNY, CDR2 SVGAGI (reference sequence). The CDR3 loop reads CASTFLSPGGTGELFF. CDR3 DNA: TGTGCCAGCACCTTTTTATCCCCGGGAGGGACCGGGGAGCTGTTTTTT.

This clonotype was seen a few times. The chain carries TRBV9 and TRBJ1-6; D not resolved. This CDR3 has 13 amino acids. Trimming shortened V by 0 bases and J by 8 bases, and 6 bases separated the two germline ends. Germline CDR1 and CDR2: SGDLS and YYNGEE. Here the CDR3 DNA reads TGTGCCAGCAGCGTAGGGCGGGATTCACCCCTCCACTTT. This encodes CASSVGRDSPLHF. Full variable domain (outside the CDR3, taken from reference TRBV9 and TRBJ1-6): DSGVTQTPKHLITATGQRVTLRCSPRSGDLSVYWYQQSLDQGLQFLIQYYNGEERAKGNILERFSAQQFPDLHSELNLSSLELGDSALYFCASSVGRDSPLHFGNGTRLTVT.

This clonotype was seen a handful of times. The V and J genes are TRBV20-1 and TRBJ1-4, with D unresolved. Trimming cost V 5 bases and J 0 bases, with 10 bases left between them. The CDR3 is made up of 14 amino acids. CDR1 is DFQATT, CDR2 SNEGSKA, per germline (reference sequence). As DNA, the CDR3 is TGCAGTGCTCTACCCAGGACAACTAATGAAAAACTGTTTTTT. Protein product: CSALPRTTNEKLFF.

The CDR3 nucleotides read TGTGCCAGCAGGGACTGGCGGGAGGGGCAAGAGACCCAGTACTTC. Residues: CASRDWREGQETQYF. The rearrangement links TRBV7-9 to TRBJ2-5; 9 bases are shared with TRBD2. The CDR3 contains 15 residues. Germline values: CDR1 SEHNR, CDR2 FQNEAQ (reference sequence). Trimming cost V 6 bases and J 2 bases; bases outside gene matches: 7.

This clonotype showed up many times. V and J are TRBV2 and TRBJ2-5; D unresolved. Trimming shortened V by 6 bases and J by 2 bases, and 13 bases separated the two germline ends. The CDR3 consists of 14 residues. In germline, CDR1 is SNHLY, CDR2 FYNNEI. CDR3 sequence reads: CASRSLTVQETQYF. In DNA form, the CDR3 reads TGTGCCAGCAGGTCTCTAACCGTTCAAGAGACCCAGTACTTC.

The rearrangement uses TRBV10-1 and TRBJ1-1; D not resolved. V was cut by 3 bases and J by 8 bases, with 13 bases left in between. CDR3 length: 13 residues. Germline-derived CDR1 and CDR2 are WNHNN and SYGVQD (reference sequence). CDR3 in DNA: TGCGCCAGCAGTGATTCGTGGACGAGGGAAGCTTTCTTT. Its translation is CASSDSWTREAFF.

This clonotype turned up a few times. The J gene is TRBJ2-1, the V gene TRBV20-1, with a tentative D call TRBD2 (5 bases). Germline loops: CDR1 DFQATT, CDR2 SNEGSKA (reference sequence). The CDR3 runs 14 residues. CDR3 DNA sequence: TGCAGCCCCAGGACTCAAGCATCGACCAATGAGCAGTTCTTC. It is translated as CSPRTQASTNEQFF.

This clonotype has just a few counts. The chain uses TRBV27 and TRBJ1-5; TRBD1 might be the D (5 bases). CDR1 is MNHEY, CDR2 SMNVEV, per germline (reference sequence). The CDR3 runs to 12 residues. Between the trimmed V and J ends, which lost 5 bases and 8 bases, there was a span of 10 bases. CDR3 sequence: CASSQGNEPQHF. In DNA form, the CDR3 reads TGTGCCAGCAGTCAGGGAAATGAGCCCCAGCATTTT.

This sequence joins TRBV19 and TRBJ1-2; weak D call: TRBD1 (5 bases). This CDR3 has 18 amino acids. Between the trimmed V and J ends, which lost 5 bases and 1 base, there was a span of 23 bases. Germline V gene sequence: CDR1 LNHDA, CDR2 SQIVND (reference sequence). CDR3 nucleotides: TGTGCCAGTAGTCTGGACGGGGATCGCTCGGGGGATAACTATGGCTACACCTTC. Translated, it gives CASSLDGDRSGDNYGYTF.

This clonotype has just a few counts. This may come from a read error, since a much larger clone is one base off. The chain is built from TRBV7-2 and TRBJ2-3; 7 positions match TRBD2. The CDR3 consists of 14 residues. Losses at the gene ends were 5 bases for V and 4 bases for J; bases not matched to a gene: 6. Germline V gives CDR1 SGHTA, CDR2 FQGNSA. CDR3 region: CASSLRRGADTQYF. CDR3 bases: TGTGCCAGCAGCCTAAGACGGGGGGCAGATACGCAGTATTTT.

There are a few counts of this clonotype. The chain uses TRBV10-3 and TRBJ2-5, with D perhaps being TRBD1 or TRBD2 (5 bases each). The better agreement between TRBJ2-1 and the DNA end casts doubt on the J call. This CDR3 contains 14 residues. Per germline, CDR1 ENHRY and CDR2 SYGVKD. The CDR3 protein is CAISESRDPNEQFF. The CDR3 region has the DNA TGTGCCATCAGTGAGTCGAGGGACCCCAATGAGCAGTTCTTC.

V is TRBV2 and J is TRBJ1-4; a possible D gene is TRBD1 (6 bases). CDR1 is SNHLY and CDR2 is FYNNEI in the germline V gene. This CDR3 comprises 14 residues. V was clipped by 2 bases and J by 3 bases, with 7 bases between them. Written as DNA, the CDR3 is TGTGCCAGCAGTGAACAGGGGTCTAATGAAAAACTGTTTTTT. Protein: CASSEQGSNEKLFF.

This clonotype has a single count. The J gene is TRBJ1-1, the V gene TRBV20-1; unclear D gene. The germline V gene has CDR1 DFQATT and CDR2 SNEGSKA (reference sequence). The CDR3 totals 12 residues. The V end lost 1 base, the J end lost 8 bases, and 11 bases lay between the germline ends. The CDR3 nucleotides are TGCAGTGCTAGAGGACCGGGAGTCGAAGCTTTCTTT. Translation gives CSARGPGVEAFF.

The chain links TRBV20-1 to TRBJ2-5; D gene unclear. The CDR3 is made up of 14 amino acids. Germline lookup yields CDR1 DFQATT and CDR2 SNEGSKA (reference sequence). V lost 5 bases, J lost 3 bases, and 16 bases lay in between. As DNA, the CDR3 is TGCAGTGCTGGAGTGGTCCCGGTGGAAGAGACCCAGTACTTC. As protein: CSAGVVPVEETQYF.

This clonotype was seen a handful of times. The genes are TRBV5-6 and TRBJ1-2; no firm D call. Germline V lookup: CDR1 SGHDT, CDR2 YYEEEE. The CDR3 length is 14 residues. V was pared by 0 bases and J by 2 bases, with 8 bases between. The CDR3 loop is CASSLERLNYGYTF. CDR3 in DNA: TGTGCCAGCAGCTTGGAGCGCCTAAACTATGGCTACACCTTC.

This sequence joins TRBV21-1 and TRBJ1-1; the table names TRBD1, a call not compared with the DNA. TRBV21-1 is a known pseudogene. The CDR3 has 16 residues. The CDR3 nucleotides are TGTGCCAGCAGCGCCACAGGGGGGGGCGGGCACACTGAAGCTTTCTTT. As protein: CASSATGGGGHTEAFF.

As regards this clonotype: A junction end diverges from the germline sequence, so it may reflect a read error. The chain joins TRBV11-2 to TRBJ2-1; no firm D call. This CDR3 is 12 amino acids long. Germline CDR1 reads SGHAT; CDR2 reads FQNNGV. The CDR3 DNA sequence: TGTGCCAGCAGCGTAGGGCCTTACGGTCGGTACTTC. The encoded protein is CASSVGPYGRYF.